One and the same sample provided the 2 T cell receptor beta chains below, sequenced in a study of cytomegalovirus exposure and HLA in healthy donors. Amplification used 60 Vbeta primers and 13 Jbeta primers. The repertoire was sequenced with immunoSEQ multiplex PCR; TCRdb's copy has only in-frame clones and lacks some. This sample lists around 97,000 clones; its ten largest clones have about 3.5%. The sequenced sample was PBMCs. All receptors derive from a man in his forties in good health and CMV-seronegative.

The V and J genes are TRBV25-1 and TRBJ2-1, with 10 bases fitting TRBD2. V gave up 5 bases and J gave up 8 bases; unmatched junction bases: 9. This CDR3 has 15 amino acids. Germline loops: CDR1 MGHDK, CDR2 SYGVNS. CDR3 sequence reads: CASSTLAGDVYEQFF. The CDR3 bases are TGTGCCAGCAGTACTCTAGCGGGAGACGTATATGAGCAGTTCTTC.

V gene TRBV5-8 combines with J gene TRBJ1-1; TRBD1 agrees at 12 bases. CDR1 and CDR2 from the germline V gene are SGHTS and YDEGEE. The CDR3 sequence is 15 residues long. V dropped 2 bases and J dropped 10; count of bases not matched to a gene: 9. The CDR3 is CASSFPGQGANGAFF. CDR3 DNA sequence: TGTGCCAGCAGCTTCCCGGGACAGGGGGCTAATGGAGCTTTCTTT.